These T cell receptor beta chains were read from a single sample in a study of vaccination and CD4 T cells after COVID-19. One entry per CDR3 protein results from TCRdb running MiXCR on the PCR reads. The table lists around 31,000 distinct CDR3 sequences, about 49% of them singletons. This material consisted of CD4+ T cells from blood, taken about 7 months after SARS-CoV-2 vaccination. The receptor set was obtained from a human donor who had recovered from COVID-19. Both conserved end residues are part of each CDR3. D genes are given only for firm matches. Clone size is not always given. Where it is, it says once, few, many or a class for expanded clones.

abundance,d_gene,v_gene,j_gene,CDR3aa,CDR3nt
-,TRBD1,TRBV7-2,TRBJ2-7,CASSLPNTGGDEQYF,TGTGCCAGCAGCTTACCAAACACAGGGGGCGACGAGCAGTACTTC
-,-,TRBV20-1,TRBJ2-3,CSAAGGTVTDTQYF,TGCAGTGCTGCAGGTGGGACTGTTACAGATACGCAGTATTTT
-,-,TRBV20-1,TRBJ1-5,CSARTSNQPQHF,TGCAGTGCTAGGACGAGCAATCAGCCCCAGCATTTT
few,-,TRBV7-6,TRBJ1-1,CASSSSDGEAFF,TGTGCCAGCAGCTCAAGTGATGGTGAAGCTTTCTTT
few,-,TRBV20-1,TRBJ1-2,CSASDQPANYGYTF,TGCAGTGCTAGTGACCAACCGGCGAACTATGGCTACACCTTC
-,TRBD2,TRBV20-1,TRBJ2-1,CSAISGSPYNEQFF,TGCAGTGCTATTAGCGGGAGTCCCTACAATGAGCAGTTCTTC
few,TRBD2,TRBV7-9,TRBJ2-7,CAVSPGGFRGASRYGEQYF,TGTGCCGTCTCCCCGGGGGGGTTCCGGGGAGCCTCCAGGTATGGTGAGCAGTACTTC
few,-,TRBV20-1,TRBJ1-5,CSARGESDQPQHF,TGCAGTGCTAGGGGGGAATCAGATCAGCCCCAGCATTTT
few,TRBD1,TRBV7-9,TRBJ1-1,CASSSGQGRTEAFF,TGTGCCAGCAGCTCCGGACAGGGAAGGACTGAAGCTTTCTTT
-,-,TRBV29-1,TRBJ1-2,CSVESNYGYTF,TGCAGCGTTGAAAGCAACTATGGCTACACCTTC
-,-,TRBV6-5,TRBJ2-3,CASSNFPYSTDTQYF,TGTGCCAGCAGTAACTTCCCCTACTCGACAGATACGCAGTATTTT
-,TRBD2,TRBV6-1,TRBJ2-1,CASRSGLADSYNEQFF,TGTGCCAGCAGGTCGGGACTAGCGGACTCCTACAATGAGCAGTTCTTC
-,TRBD1,TRBV7-2,TRBJ2-3,CVSSRTRDSPSTDTQYF,TGTGTCAGCAGCCGAACCCGGGACAGTCCTAGCACAGATACGCAGTATTTT
-,-,TRBV27,TRBJ1-6,CASSFLGGDSPLHF,TGTGCCAGCAGTTTTTTAGGGGGGGATTCACCCCTCCACTTT